These 28 T cell receptor beta chains originate from one sample sequenced in a study of T cells in Graves' hyperthyroidism and ophthalmopathy. There were TCR beta CDR3 regions amplified from RNA transcripts. In the first-round RT-PCR of the TCR CDR3, the HTBI primer set was used. TCRdb re-derived calls from the multiplex PCR reads in MiXCR, one entry per CDR3 protein. The sample shows 550,000 to 600,000 distinct CDR3 sequences, over 12% of them seen only once. The sample comprised blood. The receptors shown here come from a woman younger than 30 with Graves' ophthalmopathy.

This clonotype was counted a few times. The chain employs TRBV5-1 and TRBJ2-7, with 9 bases aligning to TRBD1. The CDR3 covers 14 residues. The germline V gene has CDR1 SGHRS and CDR2 YFSETQ. Trimming cost V 5 bases and J 5 bases; bases outside gene matches: 8. The CDR3 DNA sequence: TGCGCCAGCAGTAATGGGACAGGGTACCACGAGCAGTACTTC. Amino acids: CASSNGTGYHEQYF.

This clonotype showed up many times. The chain carries TRBV27 and TRBJ2-3; D uncertain. Trimming took 8 bases from V and 1 from J, leaving 10 bases between them. Germline V gene sequence: CDR1 MNHEY, CDR2 SMNVEV (reference sequence). This CDR3 has 13 amino acids. CDR3 sequence: CASVAAGTDTQYF. DNA for the CDR3: TGTGCCAGCGTTGCGGCCGGCACAGATACGCAGTATTTT.

This clonotype has ten or more counts. This chain uses TRBV11-2 with TRBJ2-7, with unresolved D. This CDR3 has 11 residues. V shed 1 base and J shed 6 bases, with 4 bases lying between them. In germline, CDR1 is SGHAT, CDR2 FQNNGV. CDR3 amino acids: CASSLGSEQYF. CDR3 sequence (DNA): TGTGCCAGCAGCTTAGGATCCGAGCAGTACTTC.

At least ten counts were recorded for this clonotype. The rearrangement links TRBV28 to TRBJ2-7; no clear D. The CDR3 is 13 amino acids. The germline gives CDR1 MDHEN, CDR2 SYDVKM. Trimming shortened V by 5 bases and J by 2 bases, and 10 bases separated the two germline ends. CDR3 DNA sequence: TGTGCCAGCAGTCTGGACGGACCCTACGAGCAGTACTTC. It encodes CASSLDGPYEQYF.

The chain carries TRBV2 and TRBJ1-5; 10 positions agree with TRBD1. The CDR3 extends over 14 amino acids. Germline V gene sequence: CDR1 SNHLY, CDR2 FYNNEI. V lost 6 bases, J lost 3 bases, and 2 bases stayed unmatched. DNA for the CDR3: TGTGCCAGCAGAGGGACAGGGGCCAATCAGCCCCAGCATTTT. Its translation is CASRGTGANQPQHF.

The J gene is TRBJ1-5, the V gene TRBV5-8, with D perhaps TRBD1 (6 bases). V gave up 4 bases and J gave up 2 bases, with 13 bases separating them. This CDR3 has 15 residues. From germline, CDR1 is SGHTS and CDR2 YDEGEE. Written as DNA, the CDR3 is TGTGCCAGCAGCCCTATATCAGGGGGCAATCAGCCCCAGCATTTT. This sequence encodes CASSPISGGNQPQHF.

The chain combines TRBV5-6 with TRBJ2-3; tentative D call: TRBD1 (7 bases). Germline V lookup: CDR1 SGHDT, CDR2 YYEEEE. Trimming pared 1 base from V and 0 bases from J, leaving 12 bases between. The CDR3 is 16 amino acids. The CDR3, as DNA: TGTGCCAGCAGCTTGAGGGCAGGGGGGAGCACAGATACGCAGTATTTT. Translated, it gives CASSLRAGGSTDTQYF.

Notes on this clonotype: This sequence may be a read error, since a much larger clone differs from it by one base. Because the CDR3's place on the DNA is in doubt, the DNA is left out and the CDR3 is given as listed by TCRdb. This rearrangement joins TRBV5-1 to TRBJ2-1; TRBD2 is taken as the D call from the table, unchecked against the DNA. Looked up from germline, CDR1 is SGHRS and CDR2 is YFSETQ. The CDR3 spans 15 amino acids, including both terminal residues. The CDR3 reads CASSVAEGSYNEQSF.

In DNA form, the CDR3 reads TGTGCCAGCAAGAAGGAAAACTCTGGAAACACCATATATTTT. This translates into CASKKENSGNTIYF. The V gene is TRBV9, the J gene TRBJ1-3; no reliable D call. V was trimmed by 6 bases and J by 0 bases, leaving 10 bases between them. CDR3 length equals 14 residues. Germline values: CDR1 SGDLS, CDR2 YYNGEE.

This clonotype was seen many times. The chain couples TRBV6-2 or TRBV6-3 to TRBJ2-7; a possible D gene is TRBD2 (5 bases). Germline V gives CDR1 MNHEY, CDR2 SVGEGT. V was clipped by 9 bases and J by 0 bases, with 15 bases between them. This CDR3 is 14 amino acids long. This chain's CDR3 is CASRRADYSYEQYF. CDR3 DNA sequence: TGTGCCAGTCGGCGGGCAGATTACTCCTACGAGCAGTACTTC.

This clonotype was recorded at least ten times. V is TRBV6-5 and J is TRBJ2-3; D might be TRBD1 (5 bases). The CDR3 contains 16 residues. Germline loops: CDR1 MNHEY, CDR2 SVGAGI. V lost 0 bases to trimming and J lost 5 bases, with 15 bases between them. The CDR3 nucleotides read TGTGCCAGCAGTTACTCGGGCACAGGTACCGGAGATACGCAGTATTTT. Translating it yields CASSYSGTGTGDTQYF.

This clonotype has only a few counts. V gene TRBV5-8 combines with J gene TRBJ2-1; 10 positions match TRBD2. The CDR3 consists of 14 residues. The V and J ends lost 0 bases and 8 bases, in that order; junction bases with no gene match: 2. Germline V lookup: CDR1 SGHTS, CDR2 YDEGEE. CDR3 in amino acids: CASSLERGGDEQFF. The CDR3 DNA reads as TGTGCCAGCAGCTTGGAGCGGGGGGGGGATGAGCAGTTCTTC.

This clonotype was detected many times. The CDR3 region has the DNA TGTGCCAGCAGCTTAGAGGCGGGAGGCGCAGATACGCAGTATTTT. Protein: CASSLEAGGADTQYF. V gene TRBV7-9 combines with J gene TRBJ2-3; 8 bases align to TRBD2. The length of the CDR3 is 15 residues. The V gene's germline CDR1 is SEHNR and CDR2 FQNEAQ (reference sequence). J lost 4 bases, V lost 1 base, and 4 bases had no gene match.

J is TRBJ1-4 and V is TRBV2; D may be TRBD1 (5 bases). The CDR3 totals 15 residues. Germline lookup yields CDR1 SNHLY and CDR2 FYNNEI. V lost 4 bases and J lost 3, with 12 bases in between. CDR3 coding DNA: TGTGCCAGCAGTGCCCCCAGGGCGGCTAATGAAAAACTGTTTTTT. Translated, it gives CASSAPRAANEKLFF.

This clonotype was seen repeatedly, ten times or more. The V and J genes are TRBV6-1 and TRBJ2-2; D is perhaps TRBD1 (8 bases). V was pared by 5 bases and J by 5 bases, with 18 bases between. The CDR3 covers 16 residues. The V gene's germline CDR1 is MNHNS and CDR2 SASEGT. CDR3 sequence reads: CASSLWGGQVTGELFF. CDR3 nucleotides: TGTGCCAGCAGTCTCTGGGGGGGACAGGTTACCGGGGAGCTGTTTTTT.

The V call is TRBV28, the J call TRBJ1-2; TRBD1 agrees at 7 bases. V gave up 1 base and J gave up 10 bases; unmatched junction bases: 9. This CDR3 spans 14 amino acids. Germline V gene sequence: CDR1 MDHEN, CDR2 SYDVKM. The CDR3 reads CASSLSGQKVDYTF. The CDR3 DNA reads TGTGCCAGCAGTTTATCGGGACAGAAGGTTGACTACACCTTC.

This clonotype was seen a few times. The chain employs TRBV29-1 and TRBJ2-1; D is uncertain. This CDR3 spans 11 amino acids. The germline V and J ends were trimmed by 5 bases and 3 bases, with 5 bases remaining between them. CDR1 and CDR2 (germline): SQVTM, ANQGSEA. CDR3 amino acids: CSVPIYNEQFF. The CDR3 nucleotides are TGCAGCGTTCCTATCTACAATGAGCAGTTCTTC.

This chain uses TRBV30 with TRBJ1-5, with D unclear. The germline V gene encodes CDR1 GTSNPN and CDR2 SVGIG (reference sequence). Trimming stripped 0 bases from V and 1 base from J, with 10 bases between. This CDR3 region has 15 residues. For the CDR3, the DNA is TGTGCCTGGAGTGTACGAGGAAACAGCAATCAGCCCCAGCATTTT. It yields the protein CAWSVRGNSNQPQHF.

J is TRBJ2-1 and V is TRBV19; a possible D gene is TRBD1 (5 bases). Trimming took 0 bases from V and 6 from J, leaving 12 bases between them. Germline CDR1 and CDR2: LNHDA and SQIVND (reference sequence). The CDR3 is 15 residues long. The CDR3 bases are TGTGCCAGTAGTATAGATCCTCAGGGTTTCAATGAGCAGTTCTTC. The encoded protein is CASSIDPQGFNEQFF.

This clonotype was counted a few times. The chain uses TRBV4-1 and TRBJ2-3; D not certain. Trimming cost V 0 bases and J 11 bases, with 9 bases left between them. The germline CDR1 and CDR2 sequences are MGHRA and YSYEKL. CDR3 size: 12 residues. The CDR3 nucleotides are TGCGCCAGCAGCCAAGATTGGGGAAGGCAGTATTTT. This sequence encodes CASSQDWGRQYF.

This clonotype has a count of ten or more. V gene TRBV12-3 or TRBV12-4 combines with J gene TRBJ2-3, with D tentatively TRBD1 or TRBD2 (5 bases each). This CDR3 is built from 16 residues. Trimming pared 6 bases from V and 2 bases from J, leaving 18 bases between. CDR3 sequence (DNA): TGTGCCAGCAGATTACAAGGGGACGAAAACACAGATACGCAGTATTTT. This encodes CASRLQGDENTDTQYF.

This clonotype came up a few times. The chain uses TRBV10-2 and TRBJ2-2; 13 bases fit TRBD2. With 0 bases clipped from V and 0 bases from J, the junction kept 1 base outside the gene matches. Per the germline V gene, CDR1 is WSHSY and CDR2 is SAAADI. The CDR3 is 18 residues long. CDR3 loop: CASSESLAGGPNTGELFF. The CDR3 DNA follows: TGCGCCAGCAGTGAGTCACTAGCGGGAGGGCCGAACACCGGGGAGCTGTTTTTT.

This clonotype came up many times. The V and J genes are TRBV28 and TRBJ2-5; D ambiguous. V was shortened by 6 bases and J by 7 bases, with 9 bases between the two germline ends. The CDR3 is 11 amino acids. Germline CDR1 MDHEN, CDR2 SYDVKM. CDR3 coding DNA: TGTGCCAGCAGCCCATGGGGGACCCAGTACTTC. It encodes CASSPWGTQYF.

The chain employs TRBV7-2 and TRBJ2-7, with D unclear. Trimming left V 2 bases short and J 2 bases short, with 13 bases between. There are 15 residues in the CDR3. Looked up from germline, CDR1 is SGHTA and CDR2 is FQGNSA. The CDR3 sequence is CASSLSTQQPYEQYF. CDR3 bases: TGTGCCAGCAGCTTAAGCACCCAGCAGCCCTACGAGCAGTACTTC.

This clonotype appeared many times. The chain is built from TRBV29-1 and TRBJ2-5, with D unresolved. Trimming left V 4 bases short and J 2 bases short, with 11 bases between. The CDR3 is made up of 13 amino acids. Germline V gives CDR1 SQVTM, CDR2 ANQGSEA. CDR3 sequence: CSVVFREQETQYF. CDR3 coding DNA: TGCAGCGTTGTCTTTCGTGAGCAAGAGACCCAGTACTTC.

This clonotype was counted between two and nine times. The CDR3 loop is CASSEKVPGLERGNEQFF. CDR3 nucleotide sequence: TGTGCCAGCAGTGAAAAAGTCCCTGGACTAGAACGTGGCAATGAGCAGTTCTTC. The gene calls are TRBV25-1 and TRBJ2-1; TRBD2 aligns across 7 bases. This CDR3 is 18 amino acids long. The germline CDR1 and CDR2 sequences are MGHDK and SYGVNS. The V and J ends lost 2 bases and 6 bases, in that order; junction bases with no gene match: 16.

In this sample, this clonotype turned up once. This chain links TRBV6-5 with TRBJ2-7; TRBD2 matches 10 bases. V dropped 0 bases and J dropped 0; count of bases not matched to a gene: 5. The CDR3 has 17 amino acids. Germline V gene lookup returns CDR1 MNHEY and CDR2 SVGAGI. CDR3 region: CASSYSKLAGYSYEQYF. As DNA, the CDR3 is TGTGCCAGCAGTTACTCGAAACTAGCGGGATACTCCTACGAGCAGTACTTC.

This clonotype has just a few counts. V gene TRBV5-1 combines with J gene TRBJ1-3; 7 bases match TRBD1. Germline values: CDR1 SGHRS, CDR2 YFSETQ. The CDR3 consists of 16 residues. The J segment lost 0 bases and the V segment lost 6 bases, leaving 9 bases of the junction unmatched. CDR3 sequence: CASTLTTGYSGNTIYF. The CDR3 bases are TGCGCCAGCACCTTAACGACAGGGTACTCTGGAAACACCATATATTTT.